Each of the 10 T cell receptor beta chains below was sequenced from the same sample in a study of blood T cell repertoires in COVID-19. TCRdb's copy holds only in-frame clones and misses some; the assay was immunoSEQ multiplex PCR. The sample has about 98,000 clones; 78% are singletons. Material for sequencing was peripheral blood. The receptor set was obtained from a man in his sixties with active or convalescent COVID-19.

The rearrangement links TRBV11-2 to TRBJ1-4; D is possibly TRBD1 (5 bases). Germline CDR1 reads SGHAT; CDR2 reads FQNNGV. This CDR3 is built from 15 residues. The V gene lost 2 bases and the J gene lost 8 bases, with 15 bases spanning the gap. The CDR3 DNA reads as TGTGCCAGCAGCTTACGCGCAGGGTCAGGGGAAAAACTGTTTTTT. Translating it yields CASSLRAGSGEKLFF.

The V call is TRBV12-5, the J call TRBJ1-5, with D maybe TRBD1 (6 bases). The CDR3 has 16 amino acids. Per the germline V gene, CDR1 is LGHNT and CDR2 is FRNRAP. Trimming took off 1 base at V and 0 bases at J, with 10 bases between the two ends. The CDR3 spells CASGLERTVSNQPQHF. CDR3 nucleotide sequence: TGTGCTAGTGGTTTGGAAAGGACAGTTAGCAATCAGCCCCAGCATTTT.

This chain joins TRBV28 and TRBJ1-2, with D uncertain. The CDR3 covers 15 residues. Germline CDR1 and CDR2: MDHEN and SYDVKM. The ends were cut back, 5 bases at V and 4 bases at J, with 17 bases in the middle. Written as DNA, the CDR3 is TGTGCCAGCAGTAGACAAAGCGGGGTAGTCTATGGCTACACCTTC. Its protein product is CASSRQSGVVYGYTF.

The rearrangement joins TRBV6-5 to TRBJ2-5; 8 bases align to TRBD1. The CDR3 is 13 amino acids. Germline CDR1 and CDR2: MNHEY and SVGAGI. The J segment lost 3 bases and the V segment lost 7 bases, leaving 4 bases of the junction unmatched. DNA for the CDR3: TGTGCCAGCACCTCGACAGGGGAAGAGACCCAGTACTTC. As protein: CASTSTGEETQYF.

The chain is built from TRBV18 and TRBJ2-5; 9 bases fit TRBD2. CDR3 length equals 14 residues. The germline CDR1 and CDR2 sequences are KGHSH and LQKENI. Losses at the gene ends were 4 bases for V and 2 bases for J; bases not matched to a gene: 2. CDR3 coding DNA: TGTGCCAGCTCACTAGCGGGGGAGCAAGAGACCCAGTACTTC. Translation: CASSLAGEQETQYF. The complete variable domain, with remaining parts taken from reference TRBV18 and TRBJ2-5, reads NAGVMQNPRHLVRRRGQEARLRCSPMKGHSHVYWYRQLPEEGLKFMVYLQKENIIDESGMPKERFSAEFPKEGPSILRIQQVVRGDSAAYFCASSLAGEQETQYFGPGTRLLVL.

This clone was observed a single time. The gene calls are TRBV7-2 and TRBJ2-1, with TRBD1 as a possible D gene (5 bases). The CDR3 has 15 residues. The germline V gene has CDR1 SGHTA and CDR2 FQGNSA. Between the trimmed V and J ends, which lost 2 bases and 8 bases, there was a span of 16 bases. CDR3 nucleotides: TGTGCCAGCAGCTTAAGTGCAGGGCTTTACGATGAGCAGTTCTTC. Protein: CASSLSAGLYDEQFF. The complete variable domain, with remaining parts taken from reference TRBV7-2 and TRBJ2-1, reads GAGVSQSPSNKVTEKGKDVELRCDPISGHTALYWYRQSLGQGLEFLIYFQGNSAPDKSGLPSDRFSAERTGGSVSTLTIQRTQQEDSAVYLCASSLSAGLYDEQFFGPGTRLTVL.

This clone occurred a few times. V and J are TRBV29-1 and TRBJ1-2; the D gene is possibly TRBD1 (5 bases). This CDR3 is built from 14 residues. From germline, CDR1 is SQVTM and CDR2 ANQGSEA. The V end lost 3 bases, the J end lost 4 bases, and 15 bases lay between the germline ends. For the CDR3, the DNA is TGCAGCGTTGACCCTCAGGGCACGGGCTATGGCTACACCTTC. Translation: CSVDPQGTGYGYTF.

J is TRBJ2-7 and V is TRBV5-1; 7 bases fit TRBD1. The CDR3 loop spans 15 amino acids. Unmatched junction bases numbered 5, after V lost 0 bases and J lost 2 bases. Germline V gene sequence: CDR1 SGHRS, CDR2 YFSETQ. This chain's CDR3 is CASSLGGDRAYEQYF. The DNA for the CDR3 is TGCGCCAGCAGCTTGGGGGGTGACAGGGCCTACGAGCAGTACTTC.

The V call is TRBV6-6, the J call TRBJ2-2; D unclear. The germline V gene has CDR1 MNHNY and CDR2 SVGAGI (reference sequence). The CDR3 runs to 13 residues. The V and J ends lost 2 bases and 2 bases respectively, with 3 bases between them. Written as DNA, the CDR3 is TGTGCCAGCAGTTACCCAAACACCGGGGAGCTGTTTTTT. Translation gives CASSYPNTGELFF.

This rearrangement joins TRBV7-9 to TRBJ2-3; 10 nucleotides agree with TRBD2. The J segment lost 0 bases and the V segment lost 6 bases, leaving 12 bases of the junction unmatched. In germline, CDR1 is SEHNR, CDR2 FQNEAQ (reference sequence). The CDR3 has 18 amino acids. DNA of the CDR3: TGTGCCAGCAGACAGAGCGGGAGGGCGCTTACTAGCACAGATACGCAGTATTTT. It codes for CASRQSGRALTSTDTQYF. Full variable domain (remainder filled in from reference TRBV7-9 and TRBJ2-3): DTGVSQNPRHKITKRGQNVTFRCDPISEHNRLYWYRQTLGQGPEFLTYFQNEAQLEKSRLLSDRFSAERPKGSFSTLEIQRTEQGDSAMYLCASRQSGRALTSTDTQYFGPGTRLTVL.